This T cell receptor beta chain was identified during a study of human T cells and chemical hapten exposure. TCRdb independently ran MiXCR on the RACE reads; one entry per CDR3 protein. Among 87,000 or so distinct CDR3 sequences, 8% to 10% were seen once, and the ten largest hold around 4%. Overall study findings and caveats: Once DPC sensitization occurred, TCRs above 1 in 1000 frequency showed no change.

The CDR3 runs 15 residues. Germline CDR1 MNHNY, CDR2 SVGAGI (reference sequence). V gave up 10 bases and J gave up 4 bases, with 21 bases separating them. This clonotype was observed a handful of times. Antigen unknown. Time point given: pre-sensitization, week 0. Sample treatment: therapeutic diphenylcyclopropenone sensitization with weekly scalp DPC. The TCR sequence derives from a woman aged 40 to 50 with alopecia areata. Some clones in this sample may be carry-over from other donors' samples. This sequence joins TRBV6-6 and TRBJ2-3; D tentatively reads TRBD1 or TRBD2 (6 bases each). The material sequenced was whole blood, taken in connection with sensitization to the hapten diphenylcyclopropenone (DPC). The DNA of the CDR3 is TGTGCCACGTACTCGATAGGGGGGACCGCAGATACGCAGTATTTT. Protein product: CATYSIGGTADTQYF.